Given below is one TCR beta chain in context. What it recognizes is unknown. The sample originates from a study of shared clonotypes between healthy human individuals. The study, taken as a whole, reports: In a handful of donors, roughly 5.2% of naive CD4 clonotypes appeared in common.

V lost 7 bases to trimming and J lost 3 bases, with 15 bases between them. The CDR3 spans 14 residues. Germline CDR1 is MNHEY and CDR2 is SVGAGI. This table comes from immunoSEQ multiplex PCR, and its TCRdb copy is limited to in-frame clones, with some not included. Of about 1.1 million clones detected, approximately 80% appear once; the ten largest clones hold 0.6% to 0.75%. The sample was memory CD4+ T cells from PBMCs. Regarding subset: CD45RA-negative fraction. This clonotype was sampled from a young man in good health. Some clones in this sample may be carry-over from other donors' samples. The chain carries TRBV6-5 and TRBJ1-2, with a weak D call TRBD1 (6 bases). CDR3 in amino acids: CASTPAEGDYGYTF. The DNA for the CDR3 is TGTGCCAGCACCCCGGCCGAGGGGGACTATGGCTACACCTTC.